The entry below describes one TCR beta chain. The antigen remains unidentified. This record belongs to a study of cytomegalovirus exposure and HLA in healthy donors. Study at large: Clustering assigned 81% of the roughly 400 genotyped donors to the Caucasian-associated ancestry cluster. Overall study results and limits: The classifier reportedly diagnosed cytomegalovirus status with high specificity and sensitivity. An assumption of roughly uniform sequencing depth across donors underlay the presence/absence analyses. Immune exposure was documented only through CMV serostatus.

The PCR ran on 60 Vbeta and 13 Jbeta primers. Here immunoSEQ multiplex PCR was the method, and the copy in TCRdb shows in-frame clones only, minus some. The sample has around 67,000 clones, 85% to 90% seen once. This CDR3 contains 13 residues. V trimming: 3 bases; J trimming: 11 bases; junction bases outside the gene matches: 3. Germline lookup yields CDR1 SGDLS and CDR2 YYNGEE. Sequencing was carried out using PBMCs. The chain carries TRBV9 and TRBJ2-1; TRBD2 agrees at 12 bases. The clonotype was recovered from a young woman in good health and CMV-seropositive. CDR3 nucleotides: TGTGCCAGCAGCGGGGGGACTAGCGGGCAGCAGTTCTTC. It specifies CASSGGTSGQQFF.